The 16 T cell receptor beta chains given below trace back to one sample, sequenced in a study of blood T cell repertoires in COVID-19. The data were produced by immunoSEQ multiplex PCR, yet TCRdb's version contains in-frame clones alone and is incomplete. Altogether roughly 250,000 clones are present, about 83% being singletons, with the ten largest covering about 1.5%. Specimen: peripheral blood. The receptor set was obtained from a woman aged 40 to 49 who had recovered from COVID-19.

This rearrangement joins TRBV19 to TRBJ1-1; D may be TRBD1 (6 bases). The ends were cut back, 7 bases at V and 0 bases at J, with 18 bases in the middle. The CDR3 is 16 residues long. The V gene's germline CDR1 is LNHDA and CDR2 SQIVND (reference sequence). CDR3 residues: CASTTPGGGMNTEAFF. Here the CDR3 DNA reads TGTGCCAGTACCACCCCGGGGGGCGGGATGAACACTGAAGCTTTCTTT.

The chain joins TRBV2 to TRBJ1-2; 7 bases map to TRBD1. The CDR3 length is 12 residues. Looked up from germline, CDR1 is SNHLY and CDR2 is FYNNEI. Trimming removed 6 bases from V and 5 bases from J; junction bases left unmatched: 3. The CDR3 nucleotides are TGTGCCAGCAGCGGGACAGTTTATGGCTACACCTTC. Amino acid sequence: CASSGTVYGYTF.

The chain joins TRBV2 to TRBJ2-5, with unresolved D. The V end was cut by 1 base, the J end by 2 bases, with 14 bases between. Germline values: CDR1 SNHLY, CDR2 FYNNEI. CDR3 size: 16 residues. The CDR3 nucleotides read TGTGCCAGCAGTGAAGGAGCAAGGAGAGGACAAGAGACCCAGTACTTC. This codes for CASSEGARRGQETQYF.

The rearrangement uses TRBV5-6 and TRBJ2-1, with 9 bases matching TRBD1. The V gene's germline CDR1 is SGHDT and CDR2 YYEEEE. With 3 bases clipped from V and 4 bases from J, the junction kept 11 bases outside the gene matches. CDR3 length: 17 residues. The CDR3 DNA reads TGTGCCAGCAGCTCTTGGTGGGACAGGGCGGGATACAATGAGCAGTTCTTC. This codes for CASSSWWDRAGYNEQFF.

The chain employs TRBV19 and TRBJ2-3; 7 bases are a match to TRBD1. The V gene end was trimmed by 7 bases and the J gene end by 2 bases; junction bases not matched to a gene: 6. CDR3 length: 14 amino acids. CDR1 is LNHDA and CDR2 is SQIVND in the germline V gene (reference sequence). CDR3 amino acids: CASIPGGHTDTQYF. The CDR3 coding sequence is TGTGCCAGTATCCCAGGGGGACACACAGATACGCAGTATTTT.

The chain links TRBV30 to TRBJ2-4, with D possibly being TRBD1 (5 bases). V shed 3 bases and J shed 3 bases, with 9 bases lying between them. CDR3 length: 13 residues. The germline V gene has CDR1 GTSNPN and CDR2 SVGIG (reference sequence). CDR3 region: CAWRGVFKNIQYF. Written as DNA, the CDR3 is TGTGCCTGGAGAGGGGTATTCAAAAACATTCAGTACTTC.

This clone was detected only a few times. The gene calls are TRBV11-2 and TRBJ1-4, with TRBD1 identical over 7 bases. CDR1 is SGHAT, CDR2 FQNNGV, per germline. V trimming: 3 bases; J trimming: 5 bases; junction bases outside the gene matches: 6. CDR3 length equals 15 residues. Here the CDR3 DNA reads TGTGCCAGCAGCTTTACAGGGGTTAGAAATGAAAAACTGTTTTTT. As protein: CASSFTGVRNEKLFF.

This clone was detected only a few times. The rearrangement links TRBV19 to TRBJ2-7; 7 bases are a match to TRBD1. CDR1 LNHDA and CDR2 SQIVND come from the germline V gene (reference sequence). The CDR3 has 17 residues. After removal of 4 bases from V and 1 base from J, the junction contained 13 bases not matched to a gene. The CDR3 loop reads CASSRGQNTLLSYEQYF. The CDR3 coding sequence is TGTGCCAGTAGTAGGGGACAGAACACTCTTCTGTCCTACGAGCAGTACTTC. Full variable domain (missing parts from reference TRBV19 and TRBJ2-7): DGGITQSPKYLFRKEGQNVTLSCEQNLNHDAMYWYRQDPGQGLRLIYYSQIVNDFQKGDIAEGYSVSREKKESFPLTVTSAQKNPTAFYLCASSRGQNTLLSYEQYFGPGTRLTVT.

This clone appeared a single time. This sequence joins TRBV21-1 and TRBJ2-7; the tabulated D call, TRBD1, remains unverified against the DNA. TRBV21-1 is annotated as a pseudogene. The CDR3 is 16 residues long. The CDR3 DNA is TGTGCCAGCAGCAAAGCGGGTCAGGGGGTCACCTACGAGCAGTACTTC. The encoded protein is CASSKAGQGVTYEQYF.

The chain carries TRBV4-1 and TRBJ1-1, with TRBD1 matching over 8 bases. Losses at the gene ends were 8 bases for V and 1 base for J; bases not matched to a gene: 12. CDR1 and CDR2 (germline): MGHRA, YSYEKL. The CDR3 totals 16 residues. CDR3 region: CASRQTWTGRNTEAFF. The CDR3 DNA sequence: TGCGCCAGCCGACAGACCTGGACAGGGAGGAACACTGAAGCTTTCTTT.

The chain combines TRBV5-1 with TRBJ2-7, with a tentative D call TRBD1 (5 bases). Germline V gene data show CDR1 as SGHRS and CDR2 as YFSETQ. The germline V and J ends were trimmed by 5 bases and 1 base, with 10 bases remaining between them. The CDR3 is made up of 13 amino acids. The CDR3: CASRPTGSYEQYF. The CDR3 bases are TGCGCCAGCAGGCCCACAGGATCCTACGAGCAGTACTTC. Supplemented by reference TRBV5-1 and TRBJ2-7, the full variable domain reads KAGVTQTPRYLIKTRGQQVTLSCSPISGHRSVSWYQQTPGQGLQFLFEYFSETQRNKGNFPGRFSGRQFSNSRSEMNVSTLELGDSALYLCASRPTGSYEQYFGPGTRLTVT.

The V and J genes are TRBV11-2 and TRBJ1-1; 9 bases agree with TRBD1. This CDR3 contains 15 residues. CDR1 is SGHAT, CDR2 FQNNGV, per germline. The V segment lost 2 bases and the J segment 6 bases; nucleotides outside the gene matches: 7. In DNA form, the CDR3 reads TGTGCCAGCAGCTTAAAGGGACAGGGTCCGGCTGAAGCTTTCTTT. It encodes CASSLKGQGPAEAFF.

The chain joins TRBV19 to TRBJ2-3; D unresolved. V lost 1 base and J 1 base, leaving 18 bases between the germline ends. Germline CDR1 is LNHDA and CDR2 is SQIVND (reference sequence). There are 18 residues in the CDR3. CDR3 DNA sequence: TGTGCCAGTAGTATAGTTCCGTTTGTTCAGGTTGGCACAGATACGCAGTATTTT. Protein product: CASSIVPFVQVGTDTQYF.

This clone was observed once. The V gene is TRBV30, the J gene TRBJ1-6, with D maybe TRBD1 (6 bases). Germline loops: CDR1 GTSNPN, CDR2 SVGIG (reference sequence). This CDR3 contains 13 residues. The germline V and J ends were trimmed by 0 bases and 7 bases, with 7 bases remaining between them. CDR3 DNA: TGTGCCTGGAGTGTAGGACAGAATTCACCCCTCCACTTT. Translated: CAWSVGQNSPLHF.

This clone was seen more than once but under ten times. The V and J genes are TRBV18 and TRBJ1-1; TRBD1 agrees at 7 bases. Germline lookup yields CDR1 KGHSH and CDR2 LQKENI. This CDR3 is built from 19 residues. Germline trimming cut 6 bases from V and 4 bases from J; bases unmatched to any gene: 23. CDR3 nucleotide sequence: TGTGCCAGCTCTCCCCAACAGCCCGGGACAGCAGCCTGGGGCACTGAAGCTTTCTTT. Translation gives CASSPQQPGTAAWGTEAFF. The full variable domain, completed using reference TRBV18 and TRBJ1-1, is NAGVMQNPRHLVRRRGQEARLRCSPMKGHSHVYWYRQLPEEGLKFMVYLQKENIIDESGMPKERFSAEFPKEGPSILRIQQVVRGDSAAYFCASSPQQPGTAAWGTEAFFGQGTRLTVV.

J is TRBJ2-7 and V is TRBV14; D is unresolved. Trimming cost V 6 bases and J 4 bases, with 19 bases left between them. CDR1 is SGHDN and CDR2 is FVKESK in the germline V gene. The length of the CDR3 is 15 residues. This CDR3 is CASSPPWARFYEQYF. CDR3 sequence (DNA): TGTGCCAGCAGTCCTCCGTGGGCCCGATTTTACGAGCAGTACTTC.